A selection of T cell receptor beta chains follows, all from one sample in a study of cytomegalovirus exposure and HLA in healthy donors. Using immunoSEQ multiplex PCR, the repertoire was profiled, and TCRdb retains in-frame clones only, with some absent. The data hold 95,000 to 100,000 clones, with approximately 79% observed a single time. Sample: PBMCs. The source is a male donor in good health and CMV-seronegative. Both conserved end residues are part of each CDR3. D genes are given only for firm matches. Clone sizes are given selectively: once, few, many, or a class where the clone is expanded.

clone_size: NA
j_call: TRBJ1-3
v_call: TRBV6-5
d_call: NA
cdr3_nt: TGTGCCAGCAGTTTCAGTGCGGTTAACTCTGGAAACACCATATATTTT
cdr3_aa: CASSFSAVNSGNTIYF

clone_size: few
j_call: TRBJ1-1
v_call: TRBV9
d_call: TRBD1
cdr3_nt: TGTGCCAGCACCCCCTTGGGGACAGCGGGTGAAGCTTTCTTT
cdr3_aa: CASTPLGTAGEAFF

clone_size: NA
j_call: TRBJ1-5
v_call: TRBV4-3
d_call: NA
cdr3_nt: TGCGCCAGCAGCCAAGAGGTCTCGGGGGGCAGGGAGGATCAGCCCCAGCATTTT
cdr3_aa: CASSQEVSGGREDQPQHF

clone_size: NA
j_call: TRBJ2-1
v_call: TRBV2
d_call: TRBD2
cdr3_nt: TGTGCCAGCAGTGAAGGTCTAGCGGGGGCCAATGAGCAGTTCTTC
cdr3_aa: CASSEGLAGANEQFF

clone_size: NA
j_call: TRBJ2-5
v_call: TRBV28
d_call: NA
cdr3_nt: TGTGCCAGCAGCCTTCGGGGACAAGAGACCCAGTACTTC
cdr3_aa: CASSLRGQETQYF

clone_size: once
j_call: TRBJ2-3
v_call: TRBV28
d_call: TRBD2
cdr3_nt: TGTGCCAGCAGTTTAAGGTGGCGGGAGGAGCCAGATACGCAGTATTTT
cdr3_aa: CASSLRWREEPDTQYF

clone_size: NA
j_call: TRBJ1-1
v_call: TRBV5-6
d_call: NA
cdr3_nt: TGTGCCAGCAGCCGATTATCAACCGACAAGGAAGCTTTCTTT
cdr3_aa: CASSRLSTDKEAFF

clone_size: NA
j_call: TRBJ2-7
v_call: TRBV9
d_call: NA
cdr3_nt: TGTGCCAGCAGCCCCACTGGCGGGAACTACGAGCAGTACTTC
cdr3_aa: CASSPTGGNYEQYF

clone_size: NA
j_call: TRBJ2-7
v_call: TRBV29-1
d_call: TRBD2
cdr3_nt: TGCAGCGTTGGACTAGCGGGATCCTACGAGCAGTACTTC
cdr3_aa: CSVGLAGSYEQYF

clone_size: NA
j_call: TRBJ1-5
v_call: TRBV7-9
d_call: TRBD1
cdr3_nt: TGTGCCAGCAGCTTCCGAGGACAGGACCCGTCGGGCAATCAGCCCCAGCATTTT
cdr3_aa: CASSFRGQDPSGNQPQHF

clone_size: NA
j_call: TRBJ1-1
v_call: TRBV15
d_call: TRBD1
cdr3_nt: TGTGCCACCAGCAGAGATTTGAGGGACAGGGGTGACACTGAAGCTTTCTTT
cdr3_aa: CATSRDLRDRGDTEAFF

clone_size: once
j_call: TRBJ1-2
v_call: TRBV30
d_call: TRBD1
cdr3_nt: TGTGCCTGGAGTGTAAGCGGGACAGGGGGCGGCTACACCTTC
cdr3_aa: CAWSVSGTGGGYTF

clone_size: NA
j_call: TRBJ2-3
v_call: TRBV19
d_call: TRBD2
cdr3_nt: TGTGCCAGTAGTATGATATCGGCTAGCGGGGGGATTACCACAGATACGCAGTATTTT
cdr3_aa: CASSMISASGGITTDTQYF

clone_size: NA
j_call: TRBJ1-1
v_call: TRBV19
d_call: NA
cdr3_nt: TGTGCCAGTAGTATCGGTATCACTGAAGCTTTCTTT
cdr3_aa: CASSIGITEAFF

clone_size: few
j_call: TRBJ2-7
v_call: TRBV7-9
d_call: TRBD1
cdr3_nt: TGTGCCAGCAGCGCCAGGGACAGTCTTTCCTACGAGCAGTACTTC
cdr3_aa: CASSARDSLSYEQYF

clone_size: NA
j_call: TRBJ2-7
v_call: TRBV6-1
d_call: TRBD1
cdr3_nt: TGTGCCAGCAGTGATATATCGGTGTTCCAGGGGGTCTACGAGCAGTACTTC
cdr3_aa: CASSDISVFQGVYEQYF

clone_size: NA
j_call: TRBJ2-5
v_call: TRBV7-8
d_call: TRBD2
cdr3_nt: TGTGCCAGCAGCCCTATTAGCGGGAGCGGCGGGACCCAGTACTTC
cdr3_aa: CASSPISGSGGTQYF

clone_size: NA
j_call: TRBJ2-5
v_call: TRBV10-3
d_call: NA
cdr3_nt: TGTGCCATCAGGTCGGCTAGTTCATCGGAGACCCAGTACTTC
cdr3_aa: CAIRSASSSETQYF

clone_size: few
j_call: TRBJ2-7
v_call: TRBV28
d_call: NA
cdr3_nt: TGTGCCAGCAGTTCACACTACGAGCAGTACTTC
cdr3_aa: CASSSHYEQYF

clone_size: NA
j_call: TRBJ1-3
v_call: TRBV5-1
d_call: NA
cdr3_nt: TGCGCCAGCAGCTTACGGGGAGATGCCTCTGGAAACACCATATATTTT
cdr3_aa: CASSLRGDASGNTIYF

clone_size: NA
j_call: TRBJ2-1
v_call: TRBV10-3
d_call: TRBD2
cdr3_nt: TGTGCCATCACCGCGGGAGTTGAGGGCAATGAGCAGTTCTTC
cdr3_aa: CAITAGVEGNEQFF

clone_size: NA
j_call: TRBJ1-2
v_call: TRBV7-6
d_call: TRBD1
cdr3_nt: TGTGCCAGCAGCAAAACAGACAGGGGCGGCTACACCTTC
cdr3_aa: CASSKTDRGGYTF

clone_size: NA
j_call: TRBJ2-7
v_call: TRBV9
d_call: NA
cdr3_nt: TGTGCCAGCAGCGTAGACATATACTACGAGCAGTACTTC
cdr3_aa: CASSVDIYYEQYF

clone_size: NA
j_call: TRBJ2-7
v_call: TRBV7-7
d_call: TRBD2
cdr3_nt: TGTGCTAGCAGCCGCGGGAGTGTGGACGAGCAGTACTTC
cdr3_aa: CASSRGSVDEQYF

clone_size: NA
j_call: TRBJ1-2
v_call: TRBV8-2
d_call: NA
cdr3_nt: TGTGGCAGTGAGGTTGACCTTCGGAACGTCGACTATGGCTACACCTTC
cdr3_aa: CGSEVDLRNVDYGYTF

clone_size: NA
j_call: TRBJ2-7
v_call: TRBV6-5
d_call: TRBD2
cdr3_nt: TGTGCCAGCAGTGAGACTAGCGGGATTTACGAGCAGTACTTC
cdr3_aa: CASSETSGIYEQYF

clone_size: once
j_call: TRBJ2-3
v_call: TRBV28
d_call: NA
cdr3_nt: TGTGGCCATAGGGTCGGGAATACGCAGTATTTT
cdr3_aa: CGHRVGNTQYF

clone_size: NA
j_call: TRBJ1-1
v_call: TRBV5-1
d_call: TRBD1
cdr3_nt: TGCGCCAGCAGCACCGAAGGACAGGGGGCTAACAAAGCTTTCTTT
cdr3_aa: CASSTEGQGANKAFF

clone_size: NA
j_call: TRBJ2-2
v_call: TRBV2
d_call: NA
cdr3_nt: TGTGCCAGCAGTGAAGTTGCAGGGAACACCGGGGAGCTGTTTTTT
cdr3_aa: CASSEVAGNTGELFF

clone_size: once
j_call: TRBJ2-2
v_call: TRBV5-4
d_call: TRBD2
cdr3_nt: TGTGCCAGCAGCCCTCCAGCGGGAGGGCCCACCGGGGAGCTGTTTTTT
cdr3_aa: CASSPPAGGPTGELFF

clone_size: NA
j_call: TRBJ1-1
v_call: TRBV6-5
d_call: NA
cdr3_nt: TGTGCCAGCAGTAGAGGACAGCCTCCTGAAGCTTTCTTT
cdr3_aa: CASSRGQPPEAFF

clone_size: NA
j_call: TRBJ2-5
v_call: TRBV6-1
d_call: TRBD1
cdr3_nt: TGTGCCAGCAGTGAAGCGTCAGGGGGAGAGACCCAGTACTTC
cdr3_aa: CASSEASGGETQYF

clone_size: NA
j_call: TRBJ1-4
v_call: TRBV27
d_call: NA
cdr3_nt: TGTGCCAGCAGTTTAAATTCGCAGGGGCAGGGAAAACTGTTTTTT
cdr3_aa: CASSLNSQGQGKLFF

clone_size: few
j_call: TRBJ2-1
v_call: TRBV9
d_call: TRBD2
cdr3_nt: TGTGCCAGCAGCGTGGGGAGCGGGAGTTCAAATGAGCAGTTCTTC
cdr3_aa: CASSVGSGSSNEQFF

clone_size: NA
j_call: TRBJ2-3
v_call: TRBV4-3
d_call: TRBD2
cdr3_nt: TGCGCCAGCAGCCAAGGCGGGACTAGCGGGAGAAGCACAGATACGCAGTATTTT
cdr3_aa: CASSQGGTSGRSTDTQYF

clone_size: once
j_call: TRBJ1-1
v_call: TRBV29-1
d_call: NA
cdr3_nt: TGCAGCGTTGAAGATGGGGAACAGGCCTTGAAAGCTTTCTTT
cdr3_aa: CSVEDGEQALKAFF

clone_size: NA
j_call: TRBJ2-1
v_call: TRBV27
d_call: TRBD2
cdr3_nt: TGTGCCAGCAGTTTTTTTCGGGGGACTAGCGGGAATGAGCAGTTCTTC
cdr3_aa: CASSFFRGTSGNEQFF

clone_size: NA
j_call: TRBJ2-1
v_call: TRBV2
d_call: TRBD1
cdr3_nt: TGTGCCAGCCGGGACAGGGGAGTGAATGAGCAGTTCTTC
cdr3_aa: CASRDRGVNEQFF

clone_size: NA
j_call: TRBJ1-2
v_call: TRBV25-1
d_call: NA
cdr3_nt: TGTGCCAGCAGTGAACAGGGGCATCAGGCGAACTATGGCTACACCTTC
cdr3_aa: CASSEQGHQANYGYTF

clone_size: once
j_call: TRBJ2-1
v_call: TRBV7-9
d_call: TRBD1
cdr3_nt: TGTGCCAGCAGCCACGGGACAGGCTACAATGAGCAGTTCTTC
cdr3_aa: CASSHGTGYNEQFF

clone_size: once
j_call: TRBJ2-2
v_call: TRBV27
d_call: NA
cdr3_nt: TGTGCCAGCAGTTTATGGCCCCCCACGAACACCGGGGAGCTGTTTTTT
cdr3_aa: CASSLWPPTNTGELFF

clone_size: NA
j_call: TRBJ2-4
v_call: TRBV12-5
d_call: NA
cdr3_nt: TGTGCTAGTGGTTTGGTAGAAAGCAGACGCCCCGGGGTTAGCAAAAACATTCAGTACTTC
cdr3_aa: CASGLVESRRPGVSKNIQYF

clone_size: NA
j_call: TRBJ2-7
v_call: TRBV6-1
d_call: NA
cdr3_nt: TGTGCCAGCAGTCATTTCGCGGGGAGCTACGAGCAGTACTTC
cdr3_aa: CASSHFAGSYEQYF

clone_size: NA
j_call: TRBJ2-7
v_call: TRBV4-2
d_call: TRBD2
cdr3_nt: TGTGCCAGCAGCCAAGGACTAGCCACCTACGAGCAGTACTTC
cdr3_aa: CASSQGLATYEQYF

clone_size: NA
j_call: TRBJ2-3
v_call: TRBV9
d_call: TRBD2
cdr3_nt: TGTGCCAGCAGCGCGGGACTAGCAGATACGCAGTATTTT
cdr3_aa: CASSAGLADTQYF

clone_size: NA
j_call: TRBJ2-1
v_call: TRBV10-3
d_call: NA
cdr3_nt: TGTGCCATCAGTATCCTTGGTGGGAGATCCTACAATGAGCAGTTCTTC
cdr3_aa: CAISILGGRSYNEQFF

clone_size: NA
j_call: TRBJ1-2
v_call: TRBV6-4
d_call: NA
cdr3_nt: TGTGCCAGCAGTTTACAGGGCGGCTCATATGGCTACACCTTC
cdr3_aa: CASSLQGGSYGYTF

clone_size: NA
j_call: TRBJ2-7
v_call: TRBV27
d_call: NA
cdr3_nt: TGTGCCACCGGACAGTTTGAGCAGTACTTC
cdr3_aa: CATGQFEQYF

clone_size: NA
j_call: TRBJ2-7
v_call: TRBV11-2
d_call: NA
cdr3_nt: TGTGCCAGCAGCTCATACTATACCTACGAGCAGTACTTC
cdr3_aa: CASSSYYTYEQYF

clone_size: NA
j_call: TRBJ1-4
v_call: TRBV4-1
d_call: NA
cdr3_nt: TGCGCCAGCAGCCAAGGAGGGCTAACTGAAAAACTGTTTTTT
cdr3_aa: CASSQGGLTEKLFF

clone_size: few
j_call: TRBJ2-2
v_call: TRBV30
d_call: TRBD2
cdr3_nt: TGTGCCTGGACCGGACTAGCGGGAGGTTTGAGGACCGGGGAGCTGTTTTTT
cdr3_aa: CAWTGLAGGLRTGELFF